The text below deals with one T cell receptor (beta chain). The antigen remains undetermined. This sample also contains other DNA sequences that code for the same CDR3. The record originates from a study of beta chain features in type 1 diabetes. About the study: When patients were set against healthy donors, age, gender and cell yields were similar. Examination covered roughly 100,000,000 sorted cells spanning all samples. General observations from the study: More deletions and fewer insertions at VDJ junctions were seen in type 1 diabetes patients. Researchers reported that naive, central memory and Treg TCRB repertoires appeared more similar in patients than in healthy donors. Moderate but significant shortening of TCRB CDR3s was recorded in all four CD4+ subsets from Type 1 diabetes patients.

Germline V lookup: CDR1 SGHTA, CDR2 FQGNSA. Trimming stripped 1 base from V and 1 base from J, with 9 bases between. The CDR3 totals 15 residues. The authors reverse transcribed all of the isolated RNA, so sequencing captured expressed TCRB transcripts. Clones were read by immunoSEQ multiplex PCR, and TCRdb kept only the in-frame ones, dropping some. The profile shows 230,000 or so clones, under 20% of them singletons. The TCR was taken from a man aged 30 to 45 with type 1 diabetes. The specimen sequenced was naive CD4+ T cells from blood. The genes are TRBV7-2 and TRBJ2-3; possibly TRBD1 for D (6 bases). CDR3 in amino acids: CASSLVAGGTDTQYF. For the CDR3, the DNA is TGTGCCAGCAGCTTAGTGGCAGGGGGCACAGATACGCAGTATTTT.